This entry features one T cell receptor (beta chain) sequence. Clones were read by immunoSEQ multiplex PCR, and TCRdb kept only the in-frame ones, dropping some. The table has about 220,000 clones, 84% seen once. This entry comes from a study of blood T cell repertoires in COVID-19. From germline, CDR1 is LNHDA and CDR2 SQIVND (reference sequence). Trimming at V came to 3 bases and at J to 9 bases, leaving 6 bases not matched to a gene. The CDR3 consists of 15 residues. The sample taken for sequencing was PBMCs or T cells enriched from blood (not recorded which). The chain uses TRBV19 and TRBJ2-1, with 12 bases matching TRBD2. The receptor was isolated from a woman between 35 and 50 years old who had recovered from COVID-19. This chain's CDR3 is CASSIPLAGGTEQFF. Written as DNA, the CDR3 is TGTGCCAGTAGTATTCCCCTAGCGGGAGGGACTGAGCAGTTCTTC. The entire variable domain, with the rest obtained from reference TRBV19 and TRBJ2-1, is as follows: DGGITQSPKYLFRKEGQNVTLSCEQNLNHDAMYWYRQDPGQGLRLIYYSQIVNDFQKGDIAEGYSVSREKKESFPLTVTSAQKNPTAFYLCASSIPLAGGTEQFFGPGTRLTVL.